This T cell receptor beta chain originates from a study of vaccination and CD4 T cells after COVID-19. Study information: Vaccination of participants consisted of two doses of either BNT162b2 or mRNA-1273 vaccine. Drawing of post-COVID samples took place a median 101 days after diagnosis (range 35 to 161).

With the Oncomine TCR Beta short-read assay, DNA from cultured CD4+ T cells was sequenced. TCRdb re-analysed the PCR reads in MiXCR, keeping a single row per CDR3 protein. This sample has about 15,000 distinct CDR3 sequences, with roughly a third found just once. The CDR3 consists of 15 residues. Germline loops: CDR1 SGHTA, CDR2 FQGNSA. J lost 9 bases, V lost 2 bases, and 9 bases had no gene match. Sample treatment: roughly 11-day PBMC culture with coronavirus spike peptide pools or control peptides (ViraFEST assay). ViraFEST stimulated the growth of antigen-specific T cells using peptide pools and subsequently profiled their TCRs by sequencing. Some 2 million PBMCs were grown per well alongside about 10 IU/ml IL-2 and approximately 9.2 ug/ml peptide pools. A note on this clonotype: The antigen is undetermined.

The sequencing here drew on CD4+ T cells from blood, cultured in vitro, taken after SARS-CoV-2 vaccination. The rearrangement links TRBV7-2 to TRBJ2-1; 8 bases are shared with TRBD1. The TCR sequence derives from a human donor who had recovered from COVID-19. The CDR3 region is CASSLSVQGASEQFF. CDR3 DNA sequence: TGTGCCAGCAGCTTATCGGTGCAGGGGGCCTCTGAGCAGTTCTTC.